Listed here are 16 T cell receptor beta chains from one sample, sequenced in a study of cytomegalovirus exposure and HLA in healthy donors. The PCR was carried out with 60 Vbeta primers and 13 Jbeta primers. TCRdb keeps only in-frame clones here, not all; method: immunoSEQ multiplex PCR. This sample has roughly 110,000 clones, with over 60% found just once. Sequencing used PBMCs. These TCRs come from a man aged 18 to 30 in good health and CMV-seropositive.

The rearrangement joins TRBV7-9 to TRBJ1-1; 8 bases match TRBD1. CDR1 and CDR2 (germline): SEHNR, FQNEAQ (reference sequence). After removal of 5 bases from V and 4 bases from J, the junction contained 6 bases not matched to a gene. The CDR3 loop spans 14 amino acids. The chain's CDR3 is CASSDFQGATEAFF. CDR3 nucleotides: TGTGCCAGCAGCGACTTCCAGGGGGCCACTGAAGCTTTCTTT.

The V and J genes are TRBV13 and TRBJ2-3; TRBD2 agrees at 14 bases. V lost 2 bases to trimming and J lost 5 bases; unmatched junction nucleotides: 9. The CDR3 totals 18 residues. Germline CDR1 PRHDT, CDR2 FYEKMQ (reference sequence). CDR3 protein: CASSLMNRLAGGVDTQYF. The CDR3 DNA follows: TGTGCCAGCAGCTTAATGAATCGACTAGCGGGGGGGGTAGATACGCAGTATTTT. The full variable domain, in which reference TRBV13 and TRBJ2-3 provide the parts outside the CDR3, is AAGVIQSPRHLIKEKRETATLKCYPIPRHDTVYWYQQGPGQDPQFLISFYEKMQSDKGSIPDRFSAQQFSDYHSELNMSSLELGDSALYFCASSLMNRLAGGVDTQYFGPGTRLTVL.

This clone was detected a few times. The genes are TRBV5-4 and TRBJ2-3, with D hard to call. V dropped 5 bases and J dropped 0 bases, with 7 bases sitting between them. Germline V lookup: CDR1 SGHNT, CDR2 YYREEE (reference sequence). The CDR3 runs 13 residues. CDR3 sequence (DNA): TGTGCCAGCAGAGTGACTAGCACAGATACGCAGTATTTT. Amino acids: CASRVTSTDTQYF.

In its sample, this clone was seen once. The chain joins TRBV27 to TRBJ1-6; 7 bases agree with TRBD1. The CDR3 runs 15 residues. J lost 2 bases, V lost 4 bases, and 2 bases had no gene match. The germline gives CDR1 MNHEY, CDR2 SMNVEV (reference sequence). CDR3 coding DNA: TGTGCCAGCAGTTACAGGGGCACCTATAATTCACCCCTCCACTTT. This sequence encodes CASSYRGTYNSPLHF.

The CDR3 bases are TGTGCCTGGAGTGCGGGACAGGGAGTTAACTATGGCTACACCTTC. Translation gives CAWSAGQGVNYGYTF. The chain combines TRBV30 with TRBJ1-2; 9 bases fit TRBD1. V trimming: 1 base; J trimming: 1 base; junction bases outside the gene matches: 4. Germline V CDR1 and CDR2: GTSNPN, SVGIG (reference sequence). CDR3 length: 15 residues.

In nucleotides, the CDR3 is TGTGCCAGCAGTTACCCCCGGGACAGGGAGGAGCAGTTCTTC. Residues: CASSYPRDREEQFF. The rearrangement uses TRBV6-7 and TRBJ2-1; 9 positions match TRBD1. TRBV6-7 carries the ORF label, with uncertain function. Trimming took 2 bases from V and 10 from J; bases not matched to a gene: 6. This CDR3 has 14 amino acids.

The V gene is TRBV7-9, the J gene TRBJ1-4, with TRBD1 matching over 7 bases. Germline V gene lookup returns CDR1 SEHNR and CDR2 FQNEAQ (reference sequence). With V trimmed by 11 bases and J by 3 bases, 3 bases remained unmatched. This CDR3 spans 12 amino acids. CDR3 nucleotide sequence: TGTGCCGTCGGGACAGCTAATGAAAAACTGTTTTTT. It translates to CAVGTANEKLFF. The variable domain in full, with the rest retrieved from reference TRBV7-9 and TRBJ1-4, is DTGVSQNPRHKITKRGQNVTFRCDPISEHNRLYWYRQTLGQGPEFLTYFQNEAQLEKSRLLSDRFSAERPKGSFSTLEIQRTEQGDSAMYLCAVGTANEKLFFGSGTQLSVL.

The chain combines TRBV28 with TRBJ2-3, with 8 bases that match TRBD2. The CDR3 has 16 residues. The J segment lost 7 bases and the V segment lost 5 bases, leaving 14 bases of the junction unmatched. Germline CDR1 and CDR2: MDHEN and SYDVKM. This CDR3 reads CASSPTPAGVWNTQYF. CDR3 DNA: TGTGCCAGCAGTCCGACACCAGCGGGGGTGTGGAATACGCAGTATTTT. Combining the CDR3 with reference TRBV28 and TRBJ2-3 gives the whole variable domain DVKVTQSSRYLVKRTGEKVFLECVQDMDHENMFWYRQDPGLGLRLIYFSYDVKMKEKGDIPEGYSVSREKKERFSLILESASTNQTSMYLCASSPTPAGVWNTQYFGPGTRLTVL.

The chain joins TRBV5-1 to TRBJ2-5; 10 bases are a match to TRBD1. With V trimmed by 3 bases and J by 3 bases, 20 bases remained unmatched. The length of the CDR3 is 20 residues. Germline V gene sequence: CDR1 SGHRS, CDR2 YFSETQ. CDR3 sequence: CASSSDRGSYLLANEETQYF. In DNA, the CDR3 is TGCGCCAGCAGCTCGGACAGGGGGTCTTATCTCCTAGCGAATGAAGAGACCCAGTACTTC.

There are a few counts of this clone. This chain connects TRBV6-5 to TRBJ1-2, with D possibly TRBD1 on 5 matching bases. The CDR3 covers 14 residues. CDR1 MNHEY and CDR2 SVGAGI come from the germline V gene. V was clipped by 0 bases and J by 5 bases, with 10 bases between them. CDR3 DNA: TGTGCCAGCAGTTACTCCAGGGCGAAATATGGCTACACCTTC. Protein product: CASSYSRAKYGYTF.

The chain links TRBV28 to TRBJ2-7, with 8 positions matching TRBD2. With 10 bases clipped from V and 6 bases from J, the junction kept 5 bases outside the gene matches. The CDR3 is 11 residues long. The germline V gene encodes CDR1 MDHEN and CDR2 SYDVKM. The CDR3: CANGRAGEQYV. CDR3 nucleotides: TGTGCCAACGGGAGGGCGGGCGAGCAGTACGTC.

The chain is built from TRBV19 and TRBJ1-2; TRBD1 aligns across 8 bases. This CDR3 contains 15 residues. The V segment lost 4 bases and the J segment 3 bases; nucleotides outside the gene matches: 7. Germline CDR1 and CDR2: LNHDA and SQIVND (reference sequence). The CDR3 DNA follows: TGTGCCAGTAGTAACGGACAGGGATATGACTATGGCTACACCTTC. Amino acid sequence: CASSNGQGYDYGYTF.

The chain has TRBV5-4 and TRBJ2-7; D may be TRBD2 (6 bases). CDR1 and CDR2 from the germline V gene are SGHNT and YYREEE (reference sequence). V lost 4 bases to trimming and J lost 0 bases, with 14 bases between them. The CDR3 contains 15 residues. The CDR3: CASSLMGGSSYEQYF. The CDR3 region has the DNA TGTGCCAGCAGCCTGATGGGGGGTAGCTCCTACGAGCAGTACTTC.

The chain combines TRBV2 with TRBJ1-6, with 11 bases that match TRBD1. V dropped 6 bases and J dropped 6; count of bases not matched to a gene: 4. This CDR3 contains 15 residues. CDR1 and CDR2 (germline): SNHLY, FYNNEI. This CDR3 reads CASRLDRGRNSPLHF. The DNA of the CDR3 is TGTGCCAGCAGATTGGACAGGGGGCGTAATTCACCCCTCCACTTT.

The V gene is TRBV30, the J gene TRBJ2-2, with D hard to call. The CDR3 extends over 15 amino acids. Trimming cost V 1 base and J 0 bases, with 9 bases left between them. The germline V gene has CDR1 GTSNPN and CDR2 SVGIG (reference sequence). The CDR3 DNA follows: TGTGCCTGGAGTGAGCTTACAGCGAACACCGGGGAGCTGTTTTTT. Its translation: CAWSELTANTGELFF.

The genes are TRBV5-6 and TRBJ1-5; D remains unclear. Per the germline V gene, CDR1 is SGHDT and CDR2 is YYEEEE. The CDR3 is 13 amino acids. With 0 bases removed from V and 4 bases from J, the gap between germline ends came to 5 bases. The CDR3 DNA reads TGTGCCAGCAGCTTGGGGCGGAATCAGCCCCAGCATTTT. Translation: CASSLGRNQPQHF.